One and the same sample provided the 29 T cell receptor beta chains below, sequenced in a study of cytomegalovirus exposure and HLA in healthy donors. The study ran its PCR with 60 Vbeta and 13 Jbeta primers. Repertoires were generated with immunoSEQ multiplex PCR, while TCRdb's copy carries only in-frame clones and drops some. The data contain 150,000 to 200,000 clones, over 70% of them singletons. The sequenced sample was PBMCs. The receptors stem from a woman aged 45-65 years in good health and CMV-seronegative.

V usage is TRBV7-3 and J usage is TRBJ2-3; D unclear. With 5 bases removed from V and 1 base from J, the gap between germline ends came to 7 bases. The CDR3 sequence is 13 residues long. Germline values: CDR1 SGHTA, CDR2 FQGTGA. The CDR3 spells CASSHRGTDTQYF. As DNA, the CDR3 is TGTGCCAGCAGCCACCGGGGCACAGATACGCAGTATTTT.

The CDR3 DNA reads TGTGCCAGCAGTTTACTCGGACAGGGTCGCGGGGCTGGGGCCAACGTCCTGACTTTC. It is translated as CASSLLGQGRGAGANVLTF. V gene TRBV28 combines with J gene TRBJ2-6; 8 bases line up with TRBD1. The V and J ends lost 2 bases and 2 bases, in that order; junction bases with no gene match: 11. The CDR3 is 19 residues long. Germline CDR1 and CDR2: MDHEN and SYDVKM.

This clone was observed a few times. J is TRBJ2-7 and V is TRBV28, with a tentative D call TRBD1 (5 bases). This CDR3 has 14 amino acids. The V end was cut by 5 bases, the J end by 7 bases, with 18 bases between. From germline, CDR1 is MDHEN and CDR2 SYDVKM. The CDR3 is CASSGAPKVGEQYF. The CDR3 region has the DNA TGTGCCAGCAGTGGGGCACCGAAGGTTGGAGAGCAGTACTTC.

CDR3 in amino acids: CASSIGQNTEAFF. The CDR3 DNA follows: TGTGCCAGTAGTATAGGTCAGAACACTGAAGCTTTCTTT. The V gene is TRBV19, the J gene TRBJ1-1; D gene ambiguous. The CDR3 sequence is 13 residues long. V was clipped by 1 base and J by 1 base, with 4 bases between them. The germline V gene encodes CDR1 LNHDA and CDR2 SQIVND (reference sequence).

The chain links TRBV5-1 to TRBJ1-5, with D maybe TRBD1 (5 bases). CDR3 size: 15 residues. Trimming took off 8 bases at V and 7 bases at J, with 22 bases between the two ends. Germline CDR1 reads SGHRS; CDR2 reads YFSETQ. CDR3 loop: CARKHLRGERQPQHF. DNA of the CDR3: TGCGCCAGGAAACACCTGCGGGGGGAGCGGCAGCCCCAGCATTTT.

A single count supports this clone. The genes are TRBV29-1 and TRBJ2-5; possibly TRBD2 for D (7 bases). This CDR3 is built from 15 residues. Per germline, CDR1 SQVTM and CDR2 ANQGSEA. Trimming pared 7 bases from V and 5 bases from J, leaving 23 bases between. Here the CDR3 DNA reads TGCAGCGCGGGCGGGGGCGCGGGAGTCTGGGAGACCCAGTACTTC. This gives the protein CSAGGGAGVWETQYF. Drawing the rest from reference TRBV29-1 and TRBJ2-5, the complete variable domain is SAVISQKPSRDICQRGTSLTIQCQVDSQVTMMFWYRQQPGQSLTLIATANQGSEATYESGFVIDKFPISRPNLTFSTLTVSNMSPEDSSIYLCSAGGGAGVWETQYFGPGTRLLVL.

The rearrangement joins TRBV5-1 to TRBJ2-7; 8 nucleotides align to TRBD1. V lost 4 bases, J lost 12 bases, and 6 bases stayed unmatched. This CDR3 is built from 11 residues. CDR1 and CDR2 from the germline V gene are SGHRS and YFSETQ. CDR3 loop: CASSPGQGLYF. The CDR3 bases are TGCGCCAGCAGCCCCGGACAGGGTCTGTACTTC. Full variable domain (missing parts from reference TRBV5-1 and TRBJ2-7): KAGVTQTPRYLIKTRGQQVTLSCSPISGHRSVSWYQQTPGQGLQFLFEYFSETQRNKGNFPGRFSGRQFSNSRSEMNVSTLELGDSALYLCASSPGQGLYFGPGTRLTVT.

V and J are TRBV5-6 and TRBJ1-2; TRBD1 might be the D (6 bases). The germline V gene encodes CDR1 SGHDT and CDR2 YYEEEE. Trimming shortened V by 6 bases and J by 8 bases, and 14 bases separated the two germline ends. The CDR3 contains 12 residues. The CDR3 sequence: CASKGGASGYTF. CDR3 bases: TGTGCCAGCAAGGGGGGGGCGTCAGGCTACACCTTC.

The rearrangement joins TRBV5-6 to TRBJ2-1; the match to TRBD1 covers 9 bases. Per the germline V gene, CDR1 is SGHDT and CDR2 is YYEEEE. Trimming at V came to 4 bases and at J to 7 bases, leaving 6 bases not matched to a gene. The CDR3 consists of 14 residues. CDR3 nucleotide sequence: TGTGCCAGCAGCAGCCACAGGGGGCCTAATGAGCAGTTCTTC. Amino acids: CASSSHRGPNEQFF.

Concerning this clone: At one end the junction does not follow the germline gene, possibly because of a read error. J is TRBJ1-1 and V is TRBV7-7; D might be TRBD1 (6 bases). The CDR3 covers 13 residues. Germline CDR1 is SSHAT and CDR2 is FNYEAQ (reference sequence). CDR3 loop: CASSQDRNTEAFF. The CDR3 DNA reads TGTGCTAGCAGCCAGGACAGGAACACTGAAGCTTTCTTT. Together with reference TRBV7-7 and TRBJ1-1, the CDR3 gives the full variable domain: GAGVSQSPRYKVTKRGQDVTLRCDPISSHATLYWYQQALGQGPEFLTYFNYEAQPDKSGLPSDRFSAERPEGSISTLTIQRTEQRDSAMYRCASSQDRNTEAFFGQGTRLTVV.

V is TRBV30 and J is TRBJ2-2; tentatively, D is TRBD1 (5 bases). CDR1 and CDR2 (germline): GTSNPN, SVGIG (reference sequence). The CDR3 extends over 16 amino acids. Trimming left V 4 bases short and J 0 bases short, with 15 bases between. CDR3 sequence: CAWKKWAGTNTGELFF. CDR3 nucleotide sequence: TGTGCCTGGAAAAAGTGGGCAGGGACGAACACCGGGGAGCTGTTTTTT.

The CDR3: CASIRLAGGPTYEQYF. The CDR3 DNA reads as TGTGCCAGCATAAGACTAGCGGGAGGGCCCACCTACGAGCAGTACTTC. The V and J genes are TRBV25-1 and TRBJ2-7; 14 bases map to TRBD2. The V segment lost 7 bases and the J segment 2 bases; nucleotides outside the gene matches: 7. The CDR3 length is 16 residues. Germline CDR1 is MGHDK and CDR2 is SYGVNS.

The CDR3 DNA reads TGTGGGCCAGGGCGCAATGAGCAGTTCTTC. This translates into CGPGRNEQFF. V gene TRBV7-2 combines with J gene TRBJ2-1; a possible D gene is TRBD1 (5 bases). CDR1 and CDR2 from the germline V gene are SGHTA and FQGNSA. This CDR3 has 10 amino acids.

The CDR3 loop reads CASSTYRGQVTEAFF. CDR3 bases: TGTGCCAGCTCAACTTACAGGGGGCAAGTCACTGAAGCTTTCTTT. The V call is TRBV18, the J call TRBJ1-1, with 9 bases matching TRBD1. In germline, CDR1 is KGHSH, CDR2 LQKENI. The CDR3 contains 15 residues. Trimming cost V 5 bases and J 4 bases; bases outside gene matches: 8.

The chain joins TRBV6-6 to TRBJ1-5, with TRBD1 as a possible D gene (5 bases). V was cut by 5 bases and J by 9 bases, with 20 bases left in between. The CDR3 contains 15 residues. Per germline, CDR1 MNHNY and CDR2 SVGAGI (reference sequence). DNA of the CDR3: TGTGCCAGCAGTCCACCGGGACGGGCGGGGTTGCCCCAGCATTTT. Its protein is CASSPPGRAGLPQHF.

This clone was detected only a few times. The chain has TRBV28 and TRBJ2-7, with D perhaps TRBD1 (6 bases). The CDR3 runs to 15 residues. Trimming removed 8 bases at V and 5 bases at J, with 22 bases between. The V gene's germline CDR1 is MDHEN and CDR2 SYDVKM. The DNA for the CDR3 is TGTGCCAGCGATGTCCCCACAGGGACGGGCCACGAGCAGTACTTC. Translating gives CASDVPTGTGHEQYF.

The chain recombines TRBV9 with TRBJ2-7; unclear D gene. V dropped 2 bases and J dropped 2 bases, with 11 bases sitting between them. The CDR3 contains 14 residues. Germline loops: CDR1 SGDLS, CDR2 YYNGEE. CDR3 protein: CASSVDSRAYEQYF. Here the CDR3 DNA reads TGTGCCAGCAGCGTGGATAGTCGGGCCTACGAGCAGTACTTC.

In its sample, this clone was seen once. CDR3 in DNA: TGCGCCAGCAGTGATGGACAGAGTCACACTGAAGCTTTCTTT. As protein: CASSDGQSHTEAFF. The rearrangement links TRBV10-1 to TRBJ1-1; the D gene is possibly TRBD1 (6 bases). The CDR3 spans 14 residues. Looked up from germline, CDR1 is WNHNN and CDR2 is SYGVQD (reference sequence). Trimming removed 3 bases at V and 3 bases at J, with 11 bases between.

This chain connects TRBV10-3 to TRBJ2-1, with 10 positions matching TRBD2. CDR1 ENHRY and CDR2 SYGVKD come from the germline V gene. The CDR3 loop spans 16 amino acids. The trim removed 5 bases at V and 5 bases at J, leaving 9 bases unmatched. This CDR3 reads CAISPASGGWDNEQFF. Written as DNA, the CDR3 is TGTGCCATCAGTCCAGCTAGCGGGGGTTGGGACAATGAGCAGTTCTTC.

CDR3 coding DNA: TGTGCCAGCACCCTCCGAGGAGGTTACAATCAGCCCCAGCATTTT. Its protein product is CASTLRGGYNQPQHF. V and J are TRBV6-6 and TRBJ1-5, with D unclear. The CDR3 loop spans 15 amino acids. Trimming took off 7 bases at V and 3 bases at J, with 16 bases between the two ends. Germline V CDR1 and CDR2: MNHNY, SVGAGI (reference sequence).

V is TRBV5-1 and J is TRBJ2-3; 11 bases align to TRBD2. Germline loops: CDR1 SGHRS, CDR2 YFSETQ. CDR3 length: 16 amino acids. V was clipped by 4 bases and J by 2 bases; unmatched bases: 6. CDR3 DNA sequence: TGCGCCAGCAGCACGGGACTAGCGGACTACACAGATACGCAGTATTTT. Translated, it gives CASSTGLADYTDTQYF.

The chain combines TRBV2 with TRBJ1-1; D is unresolved. From germline, CDR1 is SNHLY and CDR2 FYNNEI. This CDR3 has 17 residues. Trimming left V 5 bases short and J 7 bases short, with 26 bases between. CDR3 region: CASSPRPPASEENEAFF. Written as DNA, the CDR3 is TGTGCCAGCAGTCCAAGGCCTCCGGCTTCGGAGGAGAATGAAGCTTTCTTT.

In nucleotides, the CDR3 is TGTGCCAGCAGTCCGGCGGGGGGGCAGGCTAACTATGGCTACACCTTC. Translated: CASSPAGGQANYGYTF. V gene TRBV25-1 combines with J gene TRBJ1-2; TRBD1 might be the D (6 bases). Germline V gene sequence: CDR1 MGHDK, CDR2 SYGVNS. The CDR3 contains 16 residues. V was trimmed by 5 bases and J by 0 bases, leaving 16 bases between them.

The rearrangement links TRBV19 to TRBJ1-1; TRBD1 agrees at 7 bases. There are 13 residues in the CDR3. With V trimmed by 9 bases and J by 5 bases, 9 bases remained unmatched. Per germline, CDR1 LNHDA and CDR2 SQIVND (reference sequence). The CDR3 bases are TGTGCCAGCCCCCACAGGGGTCGGACTGAAGCTTTCTTT. Protein product: CASPHRGRTEAFF.

This sequence joins TRBV6-1 and TRBJ2-1, with TRBD2 matching over 12 bases. V gave up 4 bases and J gave up 3 bases; unmatched junction bases: 1. CDR3 length: 15 amino acids. The germline gives CDR1 MNHNS, CDR2 SASEGT. Here the CDR3 reads CASSVTSGGYNEQFF. The CDR3, as DNA: TGTGCCAGCAGTGTGACTAGCGGGGGCTACAATGAGCAGTTCTTC.

The chain couples TRBV7-2 to TRBJ2-7; D ambiguous. The CDR3 is made up of 16 amino acids. V lost 2 bases and J lost 0, with 14 bases in between. CDR1 and CDR2 (germline): SGHTA, FQGNSA. The CDR3 bases are TGTGCCAGCAGCTTAAACGCAGCGAGGAGCTCCTACGAGCAGTACTTC. Its protein product is CASSLNAARSSYEQYF.

The V call is TRBV5-4, the J call TRBJ1-2; 10 bases are a match to TRBD1. Germline CDR1 SGHNT, CDR2 YYREEE (reference sequence). V was clipped by 5 bases and J by 0 bases; unmatched bases: 7. The CDR3 is 16 amino acids. CDR3 in DNA: TGTGCCAGCAGGACAGGGGGCGGAATAACTAACTATGGCTACACCTTC. Amino acid sequence: CASRTGGGITNYGYTF.

This rearrangement joins TRBV28 to TRBJ2-7; weak D call: TRBD1 (7 bases). V was shortened by 5 bases and J by 4 bases, with 12 bases between the two germline ends. The CDR3 runs 13 residues. Germline V gene data show CDR1 as MDHEN and CDR2 as SYDVKM. This CDR3 is CASSRGTVYEQYF. DNA of the CDR3: TGTGCCAGCAGTCGGGGGACAGTATACGAGCAGTACTTC.

The V call is TRBV28, the J call TRBJ2-5; 8 positions match TRBD1. The CDR3 length is 14 residues. Unmatched junction bases numbered 7, after V lost 6 bases and J lost 4 bases. Germline CDR1 MDHEN, CDR2 SYDVKM. This chain's CDR3 is CASSNGQGAETQYF. CDR3 DNA sequence: TGTGCCAGCAGCAATGGACAGGGAGCAGAGACCCAGTACTTC.